Detailed here is one TCR beta chain. Germline lookup yields CDR1 MGHRA and CDR2 YSYEKL. The CDR3 runs 16 residues. The V end was cut by 5 bases, the J end by 0 bases, with 16 bases between. This table comes from immunoSEQ multiplex PCR, and its TCRdb copy is limited to in-frame clones, with some not included. Of approximately 760,000 clones detected, roughly 88% appear once; the ten largest clones hold more than 0.008%. This entry is derived from a study of shared T cell receptors in the human thymus. The sample was also linked to a second study, of human thymus T cells. That report notes: It was from resections taken during corrective heart surgery that the thymus tissue came. Thymic as well as blood repertoires seemed to favor certain V and J genes unevenly. Related research examined unrelated individuals and reported that their thymic repertoires overlapped highly.

Sequences were obtained from thymocytes. The TCR originated in a girl under two years old with a congenital heart defect. This chain connects TRBV4-1 to TRBJ1-1; D is uncertain. The CDR3 region is CASSSRSLRMNTEAFF. In DNA form, the CDR3 reads TGCGCCAGCAGCTCTCGGTCCCTACGCATGAACACTGAAGCTTTCTTT.